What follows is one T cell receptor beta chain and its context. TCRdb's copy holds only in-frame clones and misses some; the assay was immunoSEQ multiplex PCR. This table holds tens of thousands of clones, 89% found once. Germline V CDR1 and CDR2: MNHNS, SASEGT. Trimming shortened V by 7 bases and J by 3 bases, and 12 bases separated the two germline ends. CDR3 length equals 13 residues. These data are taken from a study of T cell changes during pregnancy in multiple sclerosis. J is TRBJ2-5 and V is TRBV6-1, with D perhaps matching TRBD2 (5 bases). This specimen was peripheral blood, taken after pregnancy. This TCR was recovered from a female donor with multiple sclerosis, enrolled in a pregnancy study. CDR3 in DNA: TGTGCCAGCACCGAACGGACTGAAGAGACCCAGTACTTC. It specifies CASTERTEETQYF.